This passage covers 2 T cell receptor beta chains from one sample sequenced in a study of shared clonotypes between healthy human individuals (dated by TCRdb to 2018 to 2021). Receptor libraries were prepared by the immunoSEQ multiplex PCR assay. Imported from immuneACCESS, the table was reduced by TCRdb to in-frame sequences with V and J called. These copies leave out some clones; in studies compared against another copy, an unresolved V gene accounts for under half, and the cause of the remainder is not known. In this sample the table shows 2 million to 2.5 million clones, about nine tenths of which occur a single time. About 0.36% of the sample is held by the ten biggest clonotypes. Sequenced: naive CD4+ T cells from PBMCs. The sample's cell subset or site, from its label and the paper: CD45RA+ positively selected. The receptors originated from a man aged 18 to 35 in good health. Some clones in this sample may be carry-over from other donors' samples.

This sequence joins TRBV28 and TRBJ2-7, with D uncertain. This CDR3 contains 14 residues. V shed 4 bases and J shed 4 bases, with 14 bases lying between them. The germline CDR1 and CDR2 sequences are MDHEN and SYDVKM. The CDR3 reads CASSSAFPRYEQYF. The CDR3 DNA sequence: TGTGCCAGCAGTTCGGCTTTCCCCCGGTACGAGCAGTACTTC. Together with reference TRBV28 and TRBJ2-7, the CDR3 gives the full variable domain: DVKVTQSSRYLVKRTGEKVFLECVQDMDHENMFWYRQDPGLGLRLIYFSYDVKMKEKGDIPEGYSVSREKKERFSLILESASTNQTSMYLCASSSAFPRYEQYFGPGTRLTVT.

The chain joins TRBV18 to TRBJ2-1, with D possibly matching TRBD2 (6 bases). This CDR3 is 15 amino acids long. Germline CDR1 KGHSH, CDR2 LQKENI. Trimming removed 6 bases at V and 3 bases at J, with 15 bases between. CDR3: CASSRAAGLYNEQFF. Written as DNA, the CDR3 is TGTGCCAGCTCCCGGGCCGCGGGACTCTACAATGAGCAGTTCTTC.